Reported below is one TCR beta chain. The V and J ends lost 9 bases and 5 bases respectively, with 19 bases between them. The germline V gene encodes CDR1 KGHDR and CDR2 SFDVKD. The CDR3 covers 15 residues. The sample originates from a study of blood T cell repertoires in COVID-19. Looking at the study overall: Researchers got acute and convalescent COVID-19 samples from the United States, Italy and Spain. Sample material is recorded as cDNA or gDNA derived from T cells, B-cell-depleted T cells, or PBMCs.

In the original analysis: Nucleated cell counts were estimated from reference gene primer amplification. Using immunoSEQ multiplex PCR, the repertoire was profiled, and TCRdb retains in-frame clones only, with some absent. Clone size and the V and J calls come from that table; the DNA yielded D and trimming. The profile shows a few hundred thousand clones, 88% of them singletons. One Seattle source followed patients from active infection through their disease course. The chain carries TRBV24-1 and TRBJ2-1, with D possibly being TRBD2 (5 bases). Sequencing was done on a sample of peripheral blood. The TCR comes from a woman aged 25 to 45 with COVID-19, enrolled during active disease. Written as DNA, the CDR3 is TGTGCCACCTCGATGGTGGGAGAACCCCACAATGAGCAGTTCTTC. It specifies CATSMVGEPHNEQFF.